These 20 T cell receptor beta chains were sequenced from one sample in a study of blood T cell repertoires in COVID-19 (TCRdb year 2020). Libraries were built with the immunoSEQ multiplex PCR assay. TCRdb mirrors the immuneACCESS table, restricted to in-frame sequences. Some clones are absent from its copies; in checked studies, under half trace to an unresolved V gene, and the reason for the others is unknown. The sample data list 300,000 to 500,000 clones, and more than 75% of these were observed just once. The ten largest clones take up approximately 0.96% of the sample. Specimen: PBMCs or T cells enriched from blood (not recorded which). Receptor source: a woman aged 25 to 45 with acute COVID-19.

The V gene is TRBV20-1, the J gene TRBJ1-2; D unclear. Germline V gene lookup returns CDR1 DFQATT and CDR2 SNEGSKA (reference sequence). Trimming shortened V by 6 bases and J by 4 bases, and 9 bases separated the two germline ends. The CDR3 spans 11 residues. The DNA of the CDR3 is TGCAGTGCCCCGGTGGTCTATGGCTACACCTTC. The encoded protein is CSAPVVYGYTF.

The genes are TRBV6-2 or TRBV6-3 and TRBJ2-7; D might be TRBD2 (6 bases). Germline V gene data show CDR1 as MNHEY and CDR2 as SVGEGT. Deletions cut 2 bases from V and 4 bases from J, with 15 bases between. This CDR3 comprises 15 residues. CDR3 sequence reads: CASSYISDYQYEQYF. The CDR3 DNA is TGTGCCAGCAGTTACATTTCGGACTACCAATACGAGCAGTACTTC.

V gene TRBV18 combines with J gene TRBJ1-5; D possibly corresponds to TRBD1 (6 bases). Germline CDR1 and CDR2: KGHSH and LQKENI. Trimming pared 1 base from V and 5 bases from J, leaving 9 bases between. The length of the CDR3 is 14 residues. The CDR3 DNA is TGTGCCAGCTCACCACAGGGGGACGATCAGCCCCAGCATTTT. Encoded protein: CASSPQGDDQPQHF.

The chain carries TRBV7-9 and TRBJ2-7; 10 bases line up with TRBD2. This CDR3 spans 16 amino acids. The V gene end was trimmed by 1 base and the J gene end by 4 bases; junction bases not matched to a gene: 7. Germline V lookup: CDR1 SEHNR, CDR2 FQNEAQ (reference sequence). This CDR3 is CASSLGELAGGYEQYF. The DNA for the CDR3 is TGTGCCAGCAGCTTAGGAGAGTTAGCGGGGGGTTACGAGCAGTACTTC.

The rearrangement links TRBV15 to TRBJ2-3, with 9 bases aligning to TRBD2. The CDR3 runs to 16 residues. Germline loops: CDR1 LNHNV, CDR2 YYDKDF (reference sequence). V lost 0 bases, J lost 2 bases, and 3 bases stayed unmatched. CDR3 loop: CATSREAGGPTDTQYF. CDR3 nucleotides: TGTGCCACCAGCAGAGAGGCGGGGGGGCCCACAGATACGCAGTATTTT.

The J gene is TRBJ2-3, the V gene TRBV4-2, with a possible D match to TRBD1 (5 bases). The CDR3 runs to 17 residues. Germline V CDR1 and CDR2: LGHNA, YNFKEQ. V was shortened by 1 base and J by 0 bases, with 14 bases between the two germline ends. Here the CDR3 DNA reads TGTGCCAGCAGCCAAGGAACGACAGTTCCTAGCACAGATACGCAGTATTTT. Protein product: CASSQGTTVPSTDTQYF.

The genes are TRBV30 and TRBJ1-1, with TRBD1 identical over 7 bases. Germline V lookup: CDR1 GTSNPN, CDR2 SVGIG (reference sequence). The CDR3 is 14 amino acids. J lost 1 base, V lost 4 bases, and 6 bases had no gene match. This CDR3 reads CAWNRDRSNTEAFF. The CDR3 DNA reads TGTGCCTGGAATCGGGACAGATCGAACACTGAAGCTTTCTTT.

The V and J genes are TRBV7-8 and TRBJ1-1; D possibly corresponds to TRBD1 (5 bases). The CDR3 is 16 residues long. V was clipped by 0 bases and J by 1 base, with 12 bases between them. CDR1 SGHVS and CDR2 FQNEAQ come from the germline V gene. The CDR3 nucleotides are TGTGCCAGCAGCTTAGCGCGGGGGGGGTGGAACACTGAAGCTTTCTTT. This sequence encodes CASSLARGGWNTEAFF. Based on the CDR3 plus reference TRBV7-8 and TRBJ1-1, the full variable domain is GAGVSQSPRYKVAKRGQDVALRCDPISGHVSLFWYQQALGQGPEFLTYFQNEAQLDKSGLPSDRFFAERPEGSVSTLKIQRTQQEDSAVYLCASSLARGGWNTEAFFGQGTRLTVV.

V and J are TRBV4-1 and TRBJ1-2; D may be TRBD1 (6 bases). Germline assignment: CDR1 MGHRA and CDR2 YSYEKL. The CDR3 runs 15 residues. Trimming pared 4 bases from V and 4 bases from J, leaving 16 bases between. In DNA, the CDR3 is TGCGCCAGCAGCCCGGGACAAAGGGATCTCTATGGCTACACCTTC. This sequence encodes CASSPGQRDLYGYTF.

The chain uses TRBV6-4 and TRBJ2-3; 8 nucleotides match TRBD2. Per germline, CDR1 MRHNA and CDR2 SNTAGT. The CDR3 contains 16 residues. J was trimmed by 1 base and V by 6 bases; bases with no gene match: 9. The CDR3 nucleotides read TGTGCCAGCAGCCACGGGGCAGCGGGGGGCACAGATACGCAGTATTTT. Translated: CASSHGAAGGTDTQYF.

This chain uses TRBV27 with TRBJ1-4; 10 bases map to TRBD1. The CDR3 contains 15 residues. Germline CDR1 reads MNHEY; CDR2 reads SMNVEV (reference sequence). V trimming: 5 bases; J trimming: 6 bases; junction bases outside the gene matches: 6. CDR3 coding DNA: TGTGCCAGCAGTCGAACCGGGACAGGGGATGAAAAACTGTTTTTT. Encoded protein: CASSRTGTGDEKLFF.

The rearrangement links TRBV19 to TRBJ1-5; tentative D call: TRBD1 (6 bases). The CDR3 contains 17 residues. The V end lost 0 bases, the J end lost 4 bases, and 16 bases lay between the germline ends. Per germline, CDR1 LNHDA and CDR2 SQIVND (reference sequence). This CDR3 reads CASSIDHHREENQPQHF. The CDR3, as DNA: TGTGCCAGTAGTATAGATCACCACAGGGAAGAGAATCAGCCCCAGCATTTT.

V gene TRBV19 combines with J gene TRBJ2-7, with 9 bases matching TRBD1. CDR1 is LNHDA, CDR2 SQIVND, per germline (reference sequence). After removal of 5 bases from V and 5 bases from J, the junction contained 10 bases not matched to a gene. The CDR3 has 15 residues. CDR3 coding DNA: TGTGCCAGTAGTGAGGGGACAGGGTCGTTCAACGAGCAGTACTTC. Translating it yields CASSEGTGSFNEQYF.

The chain carries TRBV6-5 and TRBJ1-2; D unclear. This CDR3 is built from 15 residues. V shed 6 bases and J shed 7 bases, with 21 bases lying between them. Germline lookup yields CDR1 MNHEY and CDR2 SVGAGI. The CDR3 here is CASSSGFPTGSGYTF. The CDR3 DNA reads TGTGCCAGCAGCTCCGGGTTTCCGACTGGCTCTGGCTACACCTTC.

V is TRBV7-9 and J is TRBJ1-1; D gene unclear. The CDR3 sequence is 12 residues long. With 5 bases removed from V and 9 bases from J, the gap between germline ends came to 13 bases. CDR1 and CDR2 from the germline V gene are SEHNR and FQNEAQ (reference sequence). The CDR3 reads CASSPRGMKAFF. CDR3 DNA sequence: TGTGCCAGCAGCCCGAGAGGCATGAAAGCTTTCTTT. Filled out from reference TRBV7-9 and TRBJ1-1, the complete variable domain reads DTGVSQNPRHKITKRGQNVTFRCDPISEHNRLYWYRQTLGQGPEFLTYFQNEAQLEKSRLLSDRFSAERPKGSFSTLEIQRTEQGDSAMYLCASSPRGMKAFFGQGTRLTVV.

This chain uses TRBV28 with TRBJ2-7; 10 bases line up with TRBD2. Germline CDR1 and CDR2: MDHEN and SYDVKM. J gave up 2 bases and V 8 bases, and 3 bases lay outside the gene matches. The CDR3 spans 13 residues. CDR3 residues: CASRTSGAYEQYF. The CDR3 DNA reads TGTGCCAGCCGGACTAGCGGTGCCTACGAGCAGTACTTC.

The chain joins TRBV27 to TRBJ2-4; the D gene is possibly TRBD2 (5 bases). V gave up 5 bases and J gave up 3 bases, with 14 bases separating them. The CDR3 is 15 amino acids. From germline, CDR1 is MNHEY and CDR2 SMNVEV (reference sequence). The CDR3 here is CASSPLTTGKNIQYF. CDR3 in DNA: TGTGCCAGCAGTCCCCTGACTACGGGCAAAAACATTCAGTACTTC.

This clone was picked up a small number of times. The chain recombines TRBV24-1 with TRBJ1-2; the D is unclear. Trimming removed 0 bases from V and 5 bases from J, with 6 bases in between. CDR1 is KGHDR, CDR2 SFDVKD, per germline. This CDR3 contains 13 residues. CDR3 in amino acids: CATSDLIPYGYTF. The DNA of the CDR3 is TGTGCCACCAGTGATTTGATCCCGTATGGCTACACCTTC.

The chain recombines TRBV10-1 with TRBJ2-5; a weak D match, TRBD1 (7 bases). V shed 2 bases and J shed 7 bases, with 11 bases lying between them. Germline values: CDR1 WNHNN, CDR2 SYGVQD (reference sequence). The CDR3 contains 13 residues. The CDR3 loop reads CASSEVQGGTQYF. The CDR3 DNA sequence: TGCGCCAGCAGTGAGGTCCAGGGGGGGACCCAGTACTTC.

The gene calls are TRBV5-1 and TRBJ2-3; 8 bases map to TRBD2. Trimming removed 4 bases from V and 0 bases from J; junction bases left unmatched: 19. Germline V gene data show CDR1 as SGHRS and CDR2 as YFSETQ. The CDR3 has 20 residues. CDR3 nucleotide sequence: TGCGCCAGCAGCGAGACGTCTGAGCGGGGGTATGAGATAAGCACAGATACGCAGTATTTT. Protein: CASSETSERGYEISTDTQYF.